This T cell receptor (beta chain) was documented in a study of cytomegalovirus exposure and HLA in healthy donors. Study overall: It was reported in a later analysis that the same platform had been used for the approximately 110 validation repertoires as for the roughly 670 first-cohort repertoires.

The donors were members of the validation cohort comprising some 130 subjects, separate from the approximately 670-subject first cohort. The data were produced by immunoSEQ multiplex PCR, yet TCRdb's version contains in-frame clones alone and is incomplete. The sample lists some 170,000 clones; roughly 86% were seen once. Overall study results and limits: The authors listed approximately 160 TCR beta chains as cytomegalovirus-associated.

In the case of this clone: The antigen is undetermined.

The CDR3 is 12 residues long. CDR1 and CDR2 (germline): SQVTM, ANQGSEA. V was pared by 5 bases and J by 2 bases, with 10 bases between. This chain uses TRBV29-1 with TRBJ2-7, with D maybe TRBD2 (6 bases). Sequencing was performed on PBMCs. The TCR originated in a man aged 30 to 39 in good health and CMV-seropositive. The CDR3 DNA follows: TGCAGCGTTCGACGGGAGCCCTACGAGCAGTACTTC. Protein sequence: CSVRREPYEQYF.